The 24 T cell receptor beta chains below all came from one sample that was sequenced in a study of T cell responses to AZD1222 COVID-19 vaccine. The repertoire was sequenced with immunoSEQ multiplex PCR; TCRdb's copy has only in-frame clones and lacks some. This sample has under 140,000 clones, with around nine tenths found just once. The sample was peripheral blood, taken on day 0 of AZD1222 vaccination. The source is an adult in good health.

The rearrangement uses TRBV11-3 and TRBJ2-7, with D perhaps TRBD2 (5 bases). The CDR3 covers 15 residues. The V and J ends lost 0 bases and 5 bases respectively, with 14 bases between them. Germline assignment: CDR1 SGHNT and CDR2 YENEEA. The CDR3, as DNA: TGTGCCAGCAGCTTAGACGGGGAATCTAATGACGAGCAGTACTTC. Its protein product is CASSLDGESNDEQYF.

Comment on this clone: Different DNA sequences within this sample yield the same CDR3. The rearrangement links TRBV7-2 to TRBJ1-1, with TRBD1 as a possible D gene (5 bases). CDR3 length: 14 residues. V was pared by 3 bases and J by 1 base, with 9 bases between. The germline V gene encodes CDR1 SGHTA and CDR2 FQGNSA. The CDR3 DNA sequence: TGTGCCAGCAGCTTGGGACGGCAGAACACTGAAGCTTTCTTT. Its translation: CASSLGRQNTEAFF.

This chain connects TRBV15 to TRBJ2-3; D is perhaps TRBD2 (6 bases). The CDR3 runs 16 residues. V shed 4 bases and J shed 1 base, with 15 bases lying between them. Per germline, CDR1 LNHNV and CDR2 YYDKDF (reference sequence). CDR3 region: CATSKEGGVGTDTQYF. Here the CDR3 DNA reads TGTGCCACCAGCAAGGAGGGCGGGGTGGGCACAGATACGCAGTATTTT. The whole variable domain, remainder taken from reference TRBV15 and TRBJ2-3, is DAMVIQNPRYQVTQFGKPVTLSCSQTLNHNVMYWYQQKSSQAPKLLFHYYDKDFNNEADTPDNFQSRRPNTSFCFLDIRSPGLGDTAMYLCATSKEGGVGTDTQYFGPGTRLTVL.

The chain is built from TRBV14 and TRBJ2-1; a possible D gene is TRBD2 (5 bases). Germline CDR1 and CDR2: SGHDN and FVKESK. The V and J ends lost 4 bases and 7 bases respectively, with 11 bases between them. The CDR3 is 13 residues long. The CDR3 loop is CASSRSRGNEQFF. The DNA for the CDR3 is TGTGCCAGCAGCCGATCCCGAGGGAATGAGCAGTTCTTC.

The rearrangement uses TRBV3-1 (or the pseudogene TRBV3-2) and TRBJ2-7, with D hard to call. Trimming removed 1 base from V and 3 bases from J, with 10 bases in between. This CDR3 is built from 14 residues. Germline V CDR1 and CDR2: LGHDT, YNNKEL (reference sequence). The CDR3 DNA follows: TGTGCCAGCAGCCAAGGCTCAACACTCTACGAGCAGTACTTC. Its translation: CASSQGSTLYEQYF.

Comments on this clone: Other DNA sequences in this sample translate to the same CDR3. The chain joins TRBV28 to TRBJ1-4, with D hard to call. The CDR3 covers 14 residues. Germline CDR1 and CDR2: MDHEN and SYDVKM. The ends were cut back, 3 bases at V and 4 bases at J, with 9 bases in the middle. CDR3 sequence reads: CASSLGGVNEKLFF. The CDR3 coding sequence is TGTGCCAGCAGTTTGGGTGGGGTTAATGAAAAACTGTTTTTT.

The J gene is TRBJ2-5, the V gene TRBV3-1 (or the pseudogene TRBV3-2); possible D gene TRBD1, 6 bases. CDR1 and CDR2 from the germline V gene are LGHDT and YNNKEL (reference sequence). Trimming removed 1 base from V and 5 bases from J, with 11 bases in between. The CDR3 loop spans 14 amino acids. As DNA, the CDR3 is TGTGCCAGCAGCCAAGCCCAAAGGGGGGAGACCCAGTACTTC. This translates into CASSQAQRGETQYF.

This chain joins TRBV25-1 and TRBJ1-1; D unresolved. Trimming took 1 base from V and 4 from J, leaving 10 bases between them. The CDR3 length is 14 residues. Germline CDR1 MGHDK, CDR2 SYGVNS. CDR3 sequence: CASSESRTSTEAFF. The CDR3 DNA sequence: TGTGCCAGCAGTGAATCAAGGACCAGCACTGAAGCTTTCTTT.

This CDR3 reads CATSTETGAGYTF. CDR3 nucleotides: TGTGCCACCAGCACCGAAACAGGGGCCGGCTACACCTTC. The rearrangement joins TRBV15 to TRBJ1-2; 7 bases are a match to TRBD1. The trim removed 4 bases at V and 8 bases at J, leaving 7 bases unmatched. The CDR3 runs to 13 residues. Germline V lookup: CDR1 LNHNV, CDR2 YYDKDF (reference sequence).

This CDR3 reads CASSLVAGAGLPFF. The CDR3 DNA reads as TGTGCCAGCAGCTTAGTCGCGGGAGCTGGCCTGCCGTTCTTC. The chain links TRBV11-3 to TRBJ2-1; 7 nucleotides align to TRBD2. Germline CDR1 SGHNT, CDR2 YENEEA. CDR3 size: 14 residues. V was pared by 1 base and J by 15 bases, with 12 bases of the junction left unmatched.

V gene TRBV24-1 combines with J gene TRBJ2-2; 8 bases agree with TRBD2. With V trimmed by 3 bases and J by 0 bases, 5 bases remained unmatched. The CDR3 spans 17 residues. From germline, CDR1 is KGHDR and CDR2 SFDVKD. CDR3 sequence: CATSDTSGSANTGELFF. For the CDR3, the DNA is TGTGCCACCAGTGATACCAGCGGGAGCGCGAACACCGGGGAGCTGTTTTTT.

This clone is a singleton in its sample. The CDR3 protein is CSVGKSSYEQYF. The CDR3 nucleotides are TGCAGCGTAGGGAAGAGCTCCTACGAGCAGTACTTC. J is TRBJ2-7 and V is TRBV29-1; unclear D gene. The CDR3 contains 12 residues. V was trimmed by 6 bases and J by 0 bases, leaving 9 bases between them. The V gene's germline CDR1 is SQVTM and CDR2 ANQGSEA.

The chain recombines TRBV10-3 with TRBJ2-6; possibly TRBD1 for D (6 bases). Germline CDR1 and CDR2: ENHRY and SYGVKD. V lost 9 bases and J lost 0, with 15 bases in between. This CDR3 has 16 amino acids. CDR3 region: CAIKPGQHSGANVLTF. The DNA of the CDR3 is TGTGCCATTAAGCCGGGACAACACTCTGGGGCCAACGTCCTGACTTTC.

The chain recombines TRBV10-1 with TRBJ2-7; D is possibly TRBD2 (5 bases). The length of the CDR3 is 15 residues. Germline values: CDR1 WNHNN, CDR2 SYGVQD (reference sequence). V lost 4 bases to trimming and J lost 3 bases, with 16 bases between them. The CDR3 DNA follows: TGCGCCAGCAGTGGACGCCTGGGCGGACTCTACGAGCAGTACTTC. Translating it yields CASSGRLGGLYEQYF.

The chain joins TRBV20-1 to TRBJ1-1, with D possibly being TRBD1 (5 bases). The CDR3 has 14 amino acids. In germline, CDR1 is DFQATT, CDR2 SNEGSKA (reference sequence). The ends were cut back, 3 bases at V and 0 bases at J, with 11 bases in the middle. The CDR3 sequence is CSASDRLMNTEAFF. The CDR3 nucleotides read TGCAGTGCTAGTGACAGACTAATGAACACTGAAGCTTTCTTT.

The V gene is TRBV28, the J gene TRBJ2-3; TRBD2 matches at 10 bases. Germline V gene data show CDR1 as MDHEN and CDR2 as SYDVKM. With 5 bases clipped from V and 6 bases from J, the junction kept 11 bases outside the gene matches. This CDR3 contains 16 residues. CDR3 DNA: TGTGCCAGCAGTCCGCCTAGCGGGGGTCCGCTGGATACGCAGTATTTT. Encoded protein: CASSPPSGGPLDTQYF.

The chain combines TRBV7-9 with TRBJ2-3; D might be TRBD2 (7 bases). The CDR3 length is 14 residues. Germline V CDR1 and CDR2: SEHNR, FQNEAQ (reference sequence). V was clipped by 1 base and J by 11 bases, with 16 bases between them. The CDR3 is CASSLVSSGGGQYF. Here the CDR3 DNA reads TGTGCCAGCAGCTTAGTCTCTTCGGGGGGCGGGCAGTATTTT.

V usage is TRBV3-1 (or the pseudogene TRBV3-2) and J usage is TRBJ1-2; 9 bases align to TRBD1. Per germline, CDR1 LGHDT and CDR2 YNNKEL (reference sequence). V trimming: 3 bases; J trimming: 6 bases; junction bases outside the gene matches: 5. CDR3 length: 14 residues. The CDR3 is CASSQTDRGDGYTF. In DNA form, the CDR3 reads TGTGCCAGCAGCCAGACGGACAGGGGTGATGGCTACACCTTC.

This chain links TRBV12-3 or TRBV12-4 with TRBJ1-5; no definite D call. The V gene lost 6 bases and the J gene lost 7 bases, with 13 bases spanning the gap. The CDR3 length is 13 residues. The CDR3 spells CASSPTEVQPQHF. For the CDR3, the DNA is TGTGCCAGCAGCCCCACCGAGGTCCAGCCCCAGCATTTT.

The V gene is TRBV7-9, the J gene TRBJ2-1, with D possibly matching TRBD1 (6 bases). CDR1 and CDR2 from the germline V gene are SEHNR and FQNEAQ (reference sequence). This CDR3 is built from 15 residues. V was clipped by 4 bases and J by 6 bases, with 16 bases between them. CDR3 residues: CASSSGDLVTNEQFF. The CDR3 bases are TGTGCCAGCAGCTCAGGGGACCTGGTGACCAATGAGCAGTTCTTC.

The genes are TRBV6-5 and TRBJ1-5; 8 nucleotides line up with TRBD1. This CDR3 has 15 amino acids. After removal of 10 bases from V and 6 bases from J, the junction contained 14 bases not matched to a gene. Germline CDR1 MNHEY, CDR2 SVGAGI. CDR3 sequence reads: CATLRVQGASQPQHF. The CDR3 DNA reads TGTGCCACGCTCAGGGTTCAGGGGGCCAGTCAGCCCCAGCATTTT.

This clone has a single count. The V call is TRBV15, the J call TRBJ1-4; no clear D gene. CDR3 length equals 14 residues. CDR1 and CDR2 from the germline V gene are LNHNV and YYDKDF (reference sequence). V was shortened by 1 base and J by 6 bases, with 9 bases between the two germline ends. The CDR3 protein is CATSRGAGDEKLFF. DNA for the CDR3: TGTGCCACCAGCAGAGGGGCCGGGGATGAAAAACTGTTTTTT.

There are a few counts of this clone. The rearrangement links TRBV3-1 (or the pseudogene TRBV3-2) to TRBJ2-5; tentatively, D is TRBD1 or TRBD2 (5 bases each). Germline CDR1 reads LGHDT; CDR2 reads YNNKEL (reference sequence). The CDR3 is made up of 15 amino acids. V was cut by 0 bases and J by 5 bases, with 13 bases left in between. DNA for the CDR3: TGTGCCAGCAGCCAAGATGAGGACTCAGGGGAGACCCAGTACTTC. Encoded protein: CASSQDEDSGETQYF.

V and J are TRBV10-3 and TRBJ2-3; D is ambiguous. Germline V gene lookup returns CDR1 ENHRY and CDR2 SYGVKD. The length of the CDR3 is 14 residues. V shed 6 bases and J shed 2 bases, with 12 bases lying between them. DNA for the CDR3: TGTGCCATCAGGGCGGACGATCACACAGATACGCAGTATTTT. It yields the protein CAIRADDHTDTQYF.